This T cell receptor (beta chain) comes out of a study of blood T cells in healthy people across ages. Study-wide background: About one barcoded beta molecule per two T cells was captured by template switching.

The authors ran a second PCR of 7 to 11 cycles using a sample-barcoded 5' primer and a J-beta primer mix. Using its own MiXCR run on the 5' RACE reads, TCRdb lists one record per CDR3 protein. The sample lists some 1,500,000 distinct CDR3 sequences, roughly two fifths occurring once. V was clipped by 5 bases and J by 4 bases, with 20 bases between them. Germline CDR1 is LNHDA and CDR2 is SQIVND (reference sequence). The CDR3 contains 16 residues. This clonotype was obtained from a woman between 18 and 29 years old in good health. The specimen sequenced was blood. V is TRBV19 and J is TRBJ1-2; D unresolved. The CDR3 nucleotides are TGTGCCAGTAGTCCGGAATACAGTCGGCGGGGCTATGGCTACACCTTC. Protein product: CASSPEYSRRGYGYTF.